This T cell receptor beta chain was documented in a study of monozygotic twins with inflammatory bowel disease. The study, taken as a whole, reports: The analysis yielded no support for one strong signal or clonotype associated with IBD.

Samples each yielded cDNA through eight separate reactions. Incorporation of UMIs carrying a 6-nucleotide sample barcode was performed by template switching. For each CDR3 protein, TCRdb gives one entry from its re-call of the 5' RACE reads, without DNA. The sample totals about 380,000 distinct CDR3 sequences. On this clonotype: Its antigen is as yet unknown.

The CDR3 consists of 17 residues. Germline lookup yields CDR1 KGHDR and CDR2 SFDVKD. The chain uses TRBV24-1 and TRBJ1-1; TCRdb proposes TRBD1, but this gene call is untestable without DNA. Sequenced sample: blood. This receptor was identified in a human donor with ulcerative colitis or Crohn's disease, or a healthy co-twin of an affected twin (not recorded which). The CDR3 reads CATSDPLEGTLNTEAFF.